The 32 T cell receptor beta chains below come from one sample, sequenced in a study of blood T cell repertoires in COVID-19. The protocol was immunoSEQ multiplex PCR, while the TCRdb copy is restricted to in-frame clones and leaves out a portion. The top ten hold approximately 1.5% of the sample, which has some 140,000 clones, roughly 80% seen once. The sequenced material came from peripheral blood. These receptors were obtained from a man aged 55-75 years with acute or convalescent COVID-19.

The chain is built from TRBV9 and TRBJ2-7; TRBD2 agrees at 8 bases. V was clipped by 4 bases and J by 2 bases; unmatched bases: 2. Germline lookup yields CDR1 SGDLS and CDR2 YYNGEE. CDR3 length: 13 amino acids. CDR3 bases: TGTGCCAGCAGCTCGGGACTAGCCTACGAGCAGTACTTC. It encodes CASSSGLAYEQYF.

This clone was counted once. This chain connects TRBV6-5 to TRBJ1-6, with TRBD1 as a possible D gene (5 bases). CDR3 length: 16 amino acids. Per the germline V gene, CDR1 is MNHEY and CDR2 is SVGAGI. Trimming pared 2 bases from V and 4 bases from J, leaving 12 bases between. CDR3 residues: CASSYQGVGYNSPLHF. CDR3 sequence (DNA): TGTGCCAGCAGTTACCAGGGTGTAGGTTATAATTCACCCCTCCACTTT.

This clone was seen many times. This chain joins TRBV4-1 and TRBJ2-1; 7 bases line up with TRBD1. The V gene end was trimmed by 3 bases and the J gene end by 7 bases; junction bases not matched to a gene: 15. Per the germline V gene, CDR1 is MGHRA and CDR2 is YSYEKL. CDR3 length: 17 residues. The CDR3: CASSHSTGPPVENEQFF. The CDR3 DNA is TGCGCCAGCAGCCACTCGACAGGGCCCCCGGTTGAGAATGAGCAGTTCTTC.

The chain has TRBV19 and TRBJ2-5; the match to TRBD1 covers 11 bases. Germline V gives CDR1 LNHDA, CDR2 SQIVND (reference sequence). This CDR3 is built from 16 residues. V was clipped by 5 bases and J by 2 bases; unmatched bases: 7. The CDR3 sequence is CASSPRDRGWQETQYF. DNA for the CDR3: TGTGCCAGTAGTCCGCGGGACAGGGGGTGGCAAGAGACCCAGTACTTC.

The chain joins TRBV6-5 to TRBJ1-1; D perhaps matches TRBD1 (5 bases). The germline V gene encodes CDR1 MNHEY and CDR2 SVGAGI. The CDR3 is 14 residues long. V was cut by 7 bases and J by 13 bases, with 25 bases left in between. CDR3 in DNA: TGTGCCAGCATTACGGGGGGGTCTCTGGGGAAGGTTTTCTTT. Its translation is CASITGGSLGKVFF.

The chain joins TRBV7-8 to TRBJ1-1; D is unresolved. The CDR3 runs 13 residues. Trimming stripped 2 bases from V and 1 base from J, with 5 bases between. Germline V CDR1 and CDR2: SGHVS, FQNEAQ. In nucleotides, the CDR3 is TGTGCCAGCAGCTTACCAGGGAACACTGAAGCTTTCTTT. Amino acid sequence: CASSLPGNTEAFF.

The chain employs TRBV24-1 and TRBJ2-5, with D unclear. The CDR3 runs to 14 residues. Trimming left V 5 bases short and J 1 base short, with 10 bases between. Germline assignment: CDR1 KGHDR and CDR2 SFDVKD. DNA for the CDR3: TGTGCCACCAGTGTCGCAGGCCCCCAAGAGACCCAGTACTTC. Protein sequence: CATSVAGPQETQYF.

V gene TRBV27 combines with J gene TRBJ1-4, with 7 bases that match TRBD1. V was clipped by 5 bases and J by 5 bases; unmatched bases: 8. Germline V CDR1 and CDR2: MNHEY, SMNVEV (reference sequence). CDR3 length: 15 residues. The CDR3 sequence is CASSRYRGPNEKLFF. CDR3 sequence (DNA): TGTGCCAGCAGTCGCTACAGGGGCCCCAATGAAAAACTGTTTTTT.

Turning to this clone: Its ends do not fully match the called genes, so a read error is possible. The rearrangement joins TRBV6-1 to TRBJ2-7, with D possibly being TRBD1 (5 bases). Germline CDR1 MNHNS, CDR2 SASEGT. The CDR3 spans 11 residues. The CDR3 DNA reads as TGTGCCAGCAGTGAACCCAGGGCCATGCACTTC. The encoded protein is CASSEPRAMHF.

This clone was observed a single time. The chain employs TRBV12-3 or TRBV12-4 and TRBJ2-2, with D uncertain. This CDR3 region has 13 residues. The V and J ends lost 3 bases and 9 bases respectively, with 11 bases between them. The CDR3 reads CASSFSPPRELFF. Written as DNA, the CDR3 is TGTGCCAGCAGTTTTTCCCCTCCCCGGGAGCTGTTTTTT.

The chain carries TRBV21-1 and TRBJ1-1; TRBD1 is taken as the D call from the table, unchecked against the DNA. TRBV21-1 is shown as a pseudogene. CDR3 size: 16 residues. The CDR3 region has the DNA TGTGCCAGCAGTCATACCTCGCAGGGGCCCCTTAATGAAGCTTTCTTT. Translated, it gives CASSHTSQGPLNEAFF.

The V and J genes are TRBV30 and TRBJ2-2; D possibly corresponds to TRBD2 (5 bases). CDR1 and CDR2 from the germline V gene are GTSNPN and SVGIG (reference sequence). Deletions cut 0 bases from V and 5 bases from J, with 16 bases between. This CDR3 spans 16 amino acids. The CDR3 loop reads CAWSVLGGSLTGELFF. The CDR3 DNA follows: TGTGCCTGGAGTGTACTAGGTGGGAGTTTGACCGGGGAGCTGTTTTTT.

The chain combines TRBV19 with TRBJ2-6, with 7 nucleotides matching TRBD1. Trimming removed 5 bases from V and 0 bases from J; junction bases left unmatched: 10. The CDR3 sequence is 18 residues long. The germline gives CDR1 LNHDA, CDR2 SQIVND (reference sequence). This chain's CDR3 is CASSGGLTGYSGANVLTF. Written as DNA, the CDR3 is TGTGCCAGTAGTGGAGGCTTGACAGGGTACTCTGGGGCCAACGTCCTGACTTTC.

The chain recombines TRBV5-4 with TRBJ1-2; 8 bases are shared with TRBD1. The CDR3 covers 15 residues. Germline assignment: CDR1 SGHNT and CDR2 YYREEE (reference sequence). The ends lost 4 bases at V and 2 bases at J; junction bases unmatched: 7. In DNA form, the CDR3 reads TGTGCCAGCAGCCAGGCAGGGGGCCCAAACTATGGCTACACCTTC. Its protein product is CASSQAGGPNYGYTF. Drawing the rest from reference TRBV5-4 and TRBJ1-2, the complete variable domain is ETGVTQSPTHLIKTRGQQVTLRCSSQSGHNTVSWYQQALGQGPQFIFQYYREEENGRGNFPPRFSGLQFPNYSSELNVNALELDDSALYLCASSQAGGPNYGYTFGSGTRLTVV.

The chain links TRBV29-1 to TRBJ1-2; tentatively, D is TRBD1 (5 bases). Trimming left V 1 base short and J 4 bases short, with 13 bases between. The germline CDR1 and CDR2 sequences are SQVTM and ANQGSEA. The CDR3 extends over 14 amino acids. This CDR3 reads CSVEGQGIGYGYTF. CDR3 sequence (DNA): TGCAGCGTTGAAGGTCAGGGAATAGGCTATGGCTACACCTTC.

This clone has just a few counts. The rearrangement uses TRBV5-1 and TRBJ1-2; TRBD1 aligns across 9 bases. V was clipped by 4 bases and J by 4 bases; unmatched bases: 5. The CDR3 has 14 residues. CDR1 and CDR2 (germline): SGHRS, YFSETQ. CDR3 in DNA: TGCGCCAGCAGCCCGGGACAGGGTATCTATGGCTACACCTTC. Protein sequence: CASSPGQGIYGYTF.

The chain has TRBV5-1 and TRBJ2-2; weak D call: TRBD1 (5 bases). With 0 bases removed from V and 5 bases from J, the gap between germline ends came to 8 bases. CDR1 SGHRS and CDR2 YFSETQ come from the germline V gene. This CDR3 is 14 amino acids long. The CDR3 DNA follows: TGCGCCAGCAGCTTGGATTCAGGGACCGGGGAGCTGTTTTTT. As protein: CASSLDSGTGELFF.

This clone was detected once. The chain uses TRBV4-2 and TRBJ2-2; D not certain. From germline, CDR1 is LGHNA and CDR2 YNFKEQ. The CDR3 loop spans 15 amino acids. V was trimmed by 0 bases and J by 0 bases, leaving 5 bases between them. The DNA of the CDR3 is TGTGCCAGCAGCCAAGATAGCCCGAACACCGGGGAGCTGTTTTTT. This translates into CASSQDSPNTGELFF.

The count of this clone is one. This chain uses TRBV11-3 with TRBJ2-3; 8 bases map to TRBD1. The ends lost 5 bases at V and 3 bases at J; junction bases unmatched: 10. CDR3 length equals 16 residues. Germline V CDR1 and CDR2: SGHNT, YENEEA. The CDR3 DNA follows: TGTGCCAGCAGCCCAGGGTCCGGGACAGGTACAGATACGCAGTATTTT. Residues: CASSPGSGTGTDTQYF.

J is TRBJ2-3 and V is TRBV5-1, with a weak D call TRBD1 (5 bases). The CDR3 length is 15 residues. Germline V gene lookup returns CDR1 SGHRS and CDR2 YFSETQ. Trimming left V 8 bases short and J 2 bases short, with 18 bases between. CDR3 protein: CASYLGAGSTDTQYF. DNA of the CDR3: TGCGCCAGTTACCTTGGGGCAGGATCCACAGATACGCAGTATTTT.

The J gene is TRBJ2-6, the V gene TRBV7-1; D possibly corresponds to TRBD1 (5 bases). TRBV7-1 counts as an open reading frame of uncertain function. This CDR3 spans 18 amino acids. V gave up 5 bases and J gave up 10 bases, with 27 bases separating them. For the CDR3, the DNA is TGTGCCAGCAGCAGGCTGCGTCACGAGGACAAAGTCGGGAACGTCCTGACTTTC. Residues: CASSRLRHEDKVGNVLTF.

The chain carries TRBV3-1 (or the pseudogene TRBV3-2) and TRBJ1-1; D ambiguous. CDR1 LGHDT and CDR2 YNNKEL come from the germline V gene (reference sequence). V was pared by 3 bases and J by 3 bases, with 8 bases between. The CDR3 is 13 amino acids. CDR3 DNA sequence: TGTGCCAGCAGCCATGGGAGGGACACTGAAGCTTTCTTT. This gives the protein CASSHGRDTEAFF.

This chain links TRBV7-3 with TRBJ2-1; 9 nucleotides line up with TRBD2. Germline values: CDR1 SGHTA, CDR2 FQGTGA. Trimming took 2 bases from V and 4 from J; bases not matched to a gene: 6. The CDR3 is 16 residues long. The CDR3 bases are TGTGCCAGCAGCTTAGGTAGGCTAGCGGGATACAATGAGCAGTTCTTC. It yields the protein CASSLGRLAGYNEQFF.

V is TRBV2 and J is TRBJ2-2, with D tentatively TRBD2 (5 bases). The CDR3 contains 15 residues. V shed 8 bases and J shed 1 base, with 14 bases lying between them. CDR1 and CDR2 (germline): SNHLY, FYNNEI. The CDR3 reads CASGRASLNTGELFF. The DNA for the CDR3 is TGTGCCAGCGGTCGTGCTAGCCTGAACACCGGGGAGCTGTTTTTT.

V is TRBV5-1 and J is TRBJ2-2; TRBD1 agrees at 8 bases. Germline assignment: CDR1 SGHRS and CDR2 YFSETQ. V dropped 4 bases and J dropped 1; count of bases not matched to a gene: 6. This CDR3 spans 16 amino acids. CDR3 bases: TGCGCCAGCAGCCTGAGGACAGGGATGAACACCGGGGAGCTGTTTTTT. Protein product: CASSLRTGMNTGELFF.

The chain has TRBV5-1 and TRBJ2-7, with TRBD1 identical over 9 bases. The CDR3 is 15 amino acids. Losses at the gene ends were 4 bases for V and 1 base for J; bases not matched to a gene: 6. Per the germline V gene, CDR1 is SGHRS and CDR2 is YFSETQ. The CDR3 coding sequence is TGCGCCAGCAGCCCAACAGGGGGCGCTTCCTACGAGCAGTACTTC. As protein: CASSPTGGASYEQYF.

V gene TRBV29-1 combines with J gene TRBJ1-1, with unresolved D. The germline V gene encodes CDR1 SQVTM and CDR2 ANQGSEA. CDR3 length: 14 residues. Trimming removed 1 base at V and 1 base at J, with 10 bases between. CDR3 coding DNA: TGCAGCGTTGAAGGTGCCACAACGAACACTGAAGCTTTCTTT. Translating gives CSVEGATTNTEAFF.

The V gene is TRBV29-1, the J gene TRBJ2-7, with D maybe TRBD1 (6 bases). The CDR3 consists of 13 residues. Trimming stripped 3 bases from V and 2 bases from J, with 11 bases between. Germline lookup yields CDR1 SQVTM and CDR2 ANQGSEA. The CDR3 sequence is CSVEGTHPYEQYF. CDR3 sequence (DNA): TGCAGCGTTGAGGGGACACACCCCTACGAGCAGTACTTC.

There are a few counts of this clone. V usage is TRBV9 and J usage is TRBJ2-1; 11 bases line up with TRBD2. The CDR3 is 20 amino acids. V gave up 4 bases and J gave up 0 bases; unmatched junction bases: 15. From germline, CDR1 is SGDLS and CDR2 YYNGEE. Here the CDR3 reads CASSTPRGLAAASSYNEQFF. Written as DNA, the CDR3 is TGTGCCAGCAGCACACCCCGGGGACTAGCGGCCGCGAGCTCCTACAATGAGCAGTTCTTC.

This sequence joins TRBV24-1 and TRBJ2-2, with 7 bases that match TRBD2. V lost 5 bases, J lost 2 bases, and 7 bases stayed unmatched. The CDR3 covers 16 residues. CDR1 and CDR2 from the germline V gene are KGHDR and SFDVKD. CDR3 DNA sequence: TGTGCCACCAGTGCCGTGGGACTACCCAACACCGGGGAGCTGTTTTTT. As protein: CATSAVGLPNTGELFF.

The chain couples TRBV4-1 to TRBJ1-1; 9 bases match TRBD1. From germline, CDR1 is MGHRA and CDR2 YSYEKL. There are 15 residues in the CDR3. V was pared by 5 bases and J by 2 bases, with 6 bases of the junction left unmatched. CDR3 region: CASSKVGQGNTEAFF. CDR3 coding DNA: TGCGCCAGCAGCAAAGTGGGACAGGGAAACACTGAAGCTTTCTTT.

The chain carries TRBV2 and TRBJ2-3, with 10 positions matching TRBD2. CDR3 length: 16 residues. Trimming at V came to 3 bases and at J to 2 bases, leaving 5 bases not matched to a gene. Germline V gene sequence: CDR1 SNHLY, CDR2 FYNNEI. The CDR3 coding sequence is TGTGCCAGCAGTGAGAGGACTAGCGGTCTCACAGATACGCAGTATTTT. Translation gives CASSERTSGLTDTQYF.